The 29 T cell receptor beta chains below were found in one sample sequenced in a study of blood T cell repertoires in COVID-19. Profiled with immunoSEQ multiplex PCR; TCRdb holds only in-frame clones, not every one. Among about 220,000 clones listed, approximately 83% were seen once. Material: PBMCs or T cells enriched from blood (not recorded which). These receptors came from a woman aged 40 to 50 with acute COVID-19.

This clone was seen more than once but under ten times. V usage is TRBV29-1 and J usage is TRBJ1-4; D is unclear. There are 14 residues in the CDR3. Germline-derived CDR1 and CDR2 are SQVTM and ANQGSEA. V lost 0 bases to trimming and J lost 10 bases, with 15 bases between them. In DNA form, the CDR3 reads TGCAGCGTTGAAGATCGTAGATCTCCTGGAAAACTGTTTTTT. Translating gives CSVEDRRSPGKLFF.

The chain employs TRBV28 and TRBJ1-2, with D tentatively TRBD1 (6 bases). The CDR3 extends over 13 amino acids. CDR1 is MDHEN, CDR2 SYDVKM, per germline. V gave up 6 bases and J gave up 4 bases, with 12 bases separating them. CDR3 loop: CASRTQGIYGYTF. CDR3 bases: TGTGCCAGCAGGACTCAGGGGATCTATGGCTACACCTTC.

The V call is TRBV10-3, the J call TRBJ1-1, with a possible D match to TRBD1 (6 bases). Germline values: CDR1 ENHRY, CDR2 SYGVKD. V lost 1 base and J lost 6, with 15 bases in between. The CDR3 is made up of 15 amino acids. The CDR3 spells CAISEYRTDSSEAFF. CDR3 nucleotides: TGTGCCATCAGTGAGTATCGGACAGACTCCTCTGAAGCTTTCTTT.

The rearrangement links TRBV24-1 to TRBJ2-3; 8 nucleotides align to TRBD1. Germline CDR1 reads KGHDR; CDR2 reads SFDVKD. The CDR3 totals 12 residues. V was pared by 9 bases and J by 11 bases, with 9 bases of the junction left unmatched. The CDR3 loop is CATYSGTGEQYF. The CDR3 region has the DNA TGTGCCACCTATTCCGGGACAGGTGAGCAGTATTTT.

This chain joins TRBV29-1 and TRBJ1-2; possible D gene TRBD1, 5 bases. The germline CDR1 and CDR2 sequences are SQVTM and ANQGSEA. This CDR3 region has 14 residues. V lost 6 bases, J lost 5 bases, and 19 bases lay in between. The CDR3 loop reads CSVPAGRGWYGYTF. In DNA, the CDR3 is TGCAGCGTCCCCGCAGGCCGGGGGTGGTATGGCTACACCTTC.

V usage is TRBV9 and J usage is TRBJ1-4; 8 positions match TRBD1. V lost 3 bases to trimming and J lost 3 bases; unmatched junction nucleotides: 7. The CDR3 has 16 amino acids. Germline V gives CDR1 SGDLS, CDR2 YYNGEE. The CDR3 is CASSGDRGVANEKLFF. Written as DNA, the CDR3 is TGTGCCAGCAGCGGAGACAGGGGCGTAGCTAATGAAAAACTGTTTTTT.

The chain uses TRBV15 and TRBJ2-7, with unresolved D. The CDR3 is 15 amino acids. The V and J ends lost 0 bases and 1 base respectively, with 10 bases between them. Germline V gene data show CDR1 as LNHNV and CDR2 as YYDKDF (reference sequence). The CDR3 nucleotides read TGTGCCACCAGCAGAGATTTAGGCGGATCCTACGAGCAGTACTTC. It encodes CATSRDLGGSYEQYF.

The J gene is TRBJ2-1, the V gene TRBV4-2, with a weak D call TRBD2 (6 bases). CDR1 is LGHNA, CDR2 YNFKEQ, per germline. The V end lost 5 bases, the J end lost 6 bases, and 14 bases lay between the germline ends. This CDR3 is 14 amino acids long. In DNA, the CDR3 is TGTGCCAGCAGCACTCTTACCGGGGGCAATGAGCAGTTCTTC. Residues: CASSTLTGGNEQFF.

The table lists this clone with a few counts. V and J are TRBV27 and TRBJ1-5, with D hard to call. CDR1 is MNHEY, CDR2 SMNVEV, per germline (reference sequence). Trimming pared 5 bases from V and 2 bases from J, leaving 13 bases between. The CDR3 totals 15 residues. The CDR3 spells CASSGRGNGNQPQHF. The CDR3 coding sequence is TGTGCCAGCAGTGGGAGAGGGAACGGCAATCAGCCCCAGCATTTT.

A single count supports this clone. The DNA for the CDR3 is TGCGCCAGCAGCCAAGATGGGACTAGCGGCTACGAGCAGTACTTC. This codes for CASSQDGTSGYEQYF. The chain recombines TRBV4-1 with TRBJ2-7; 11 bases fit TRBD2. This CDR3 spans 15 amino acids. From germline, CDR1 is MGHRA and CDR2 YSYEKL. The J segment lost 3 bases and the V segment lost 0 bases, leaving 1 base of the junction unmatched.

The gene calls are TRBV3-1 (or the pseudogene TRBV3-2) and TRBJ1-2; D might be TRBD1 (6 bases). This CDR3 has 16 residues. Deletions cut 0 bases from V and 3 bases from J, with 14 bases between. Germline V CDR1 and CDR2: LGHDT, YNNKEL (reference sequence). CDR3 amino acids: CASSQDRYRDDYGYTF. CDR3 DNA sequence: TGTGCCAGCAGCCAAGACCGGTACAGGGATGACTATGGCTACACCTTC.

V and J are TRBV4-3 and TRBJ1-2; 7 bases line up with TRBD1. The length of the CDR3 is 13 residues. From germline, CDR1 is LGHNA and CDR2 YSLEER. The ends lost 1 base at V and 12 bases at J; junction bases unmatched: 8. This CDR3 reads CASSQVGGTGDTF. The CDR3 coding sequence is TGCGCCAGCAGCCAAGTGGGGGGTACAGGGGACACCTTC.

V is TRBV9 and J is TRBJ2-3; weak D call: TRBD1 (6 bases). Germline values: CDR1 SGDLS, CDR2 YYNGEE. The ends were cut back, 3 bases at V and 1 base at J, with 12 bases in the middle. CDR3 size: 15 residues. The CDR3 nucleotides are TGTGCCAGCAGCGCTGACCACAGGGGCACAGATACGCAGTATTTT. Translation: CASSADHRGTDTQYF.

The chain couples TRBV24-1 to TRBJ1-1; tentatively, D is TRBD1 (5 bases). V lost 4 bases and J lost 4, with 9 bases in between. The CDR3 has 13 amino acids. Germline assignment: CDR1 KGHDR and CDR2 SFDVKD. For the CDR3, the DNA is TGTGCCACCAGTGAGGGGCTGAGCACTGAAGCTTTCTTT. Protein product: CATSEGLSTEAFF.

This clone has a handful of counts. The rearrangement links TRBV5-4 to TRBJ2-1; D perhaps matches TRBD1 (6 bases). V was cut by 0 bases and J by 11 bases, with 12 bases left in between. Per germline, CDR1 SGHNT and CDR2 YYREEE (reference sequence). The CDR3 contains 13 residues. The CDR3 nucleotides read TGTGCCAGCAGCTTGGGTGCAGGGGCCCAGCAGTTCTTC. This encodes CASSLGAGAQQFF.

The rearrangement links TRBV7-8 to TRBJ2-1; 8 bases map to TRBD1. The germline gives CDR1 SGHVS, CDR2 FQNEAQ. V was pared by 3 bases and J by 5 bases, with 6 bases of the junction left unmatched. This CDR3 spans 15 amino acids. The CDR3 loop is CASSFRGHYDNEQFF. The CDR3 region has the DNA TGTGCCAGCAGCTTCAGGGGGCATTACGACAATGAGCAGTTCTTC.

V is TRBV28 and J is TRBJ2-7; no reliable D call. The V and J ends lost 6 bases and 7 bases respectively, with 13 bases between them. CDR1 and CDR2 (germline): MDHEN, SYDVKM. The CDR3 is 12 amino acids. This chain's CDR3 is CASRGVIWEQYF. In DNA, the CDR3 is TGTGCCAGCAGAGGAGTAATTTGGGAGCAGTACTTC.

The chain combines TRBV24-1 with TRBJ2-2, with 9 bases lining up with TRBD1. Trimming removed 7 bases from V and 4 bases from J; junction bases left unmatched: 9. The CDR3 totals 16 residues. Germline V CDR1 and CDR2: KGHDR, SFDVKD. Here the CDR3 reads CATSNPQGAITGELFF. The CDR3 DNA reads TGTGCCACCAGCAATCCACAGGGGGCGATCACCGGGGAGCTGTTTTTT.

This clone was observed a handful of times. The chain has TRBV6-4 and TRBJ2-1, with 14 bases identical to TRBD2. The J segment lost 6 bases and the V segment lost 2 bases, leaving 0 bases of the junction unmatched. Germline CDR1 MRHNA, CDR2 SNTAGT. The CDR3 has 15 residues. In DNA form, the CDR3 reads TGTGCCAGCAGTGACGGACTAGCGGGGGGCAATGAGCAGTTCTTC. This sequence encodes CASSDGLAGGNEQFF.

J is TRBJ2-2 and V is TRBV11-2; D ambiguous. From germline, CDR1 is SGHAT and CDR2 FQNNGV. CDR3 size: 14 residues. V dropped 5 bases and J dropped 6 bases, with 13 bases sitting between them. The CDR3 here is CASSEVAFAGELFF. CDR3 in DNA: TGTGCCAGCAGCGAGGTGGCATTCGCCGGGGAGCTGTTTTTT.

This rearrangement joins TRBV5-6 to TRBJ1-5, with D possibly being TRBD1 (6 bases). This CDR3 spans 16 amino acids. Trimming cost V 4 bases and J 0 bases, with 14 bases left between them. Germline CDR1 and CDR2: SGHDT and YYEEEE. The CDR3 bases are TGTGCCAGCAGCGCCGGACAGCGCTATAGCAATCAGCCCCAGCATTTT. Its protein product is CASSAGQRYSNQPQHF.

The J gene is TRBJ1-2, the V gene TRBV7-2; 9 nucleotides align to TRBD1. After removal of 0 bases from V and 4 bases from J, the junction contained 6 bases not matched to a gene. Looked up from germline, CDR1 is SGHTA and CDR2 is FQGNSA. The CDR3 covers 16 residues. The CDR3 loop is CASSLAAQGASYGYTF. The CDR3 nucleotides read TGTGCCAGCAGCTTAGCGGCACAGGGGGCAAGCTATGGCTACACCTTC.

This clone was detected a few times. The V gene is TRBV7-2, the J gene TRBJ1-2; D perhaps matches TRBD1 (5 bases). The CDR3 covers 13 residues. Trimming shortened V by 5 bases and J by 6 bases, and 13 bases separated the two germline ends. Germline V CDR1 and CDR2: SGHTA, FQGNSA. For the CDR3, the DNA is TGTGCCAGCAGCCCTCAGGGAGGAAATGGCTACACCTTC. It translates to CASSPQGGNGYTF.

V is TRBV2 and J is TRBJ2-1; TRBD2 matches at 9 bases. Trimming cost V 5 bases and J 10 bases; bases outside gene matches: 9. The length of the CDR3 is 14 residues. The germline CDR1 and CDR2 sequences are SNHLY and FYNNEI. Here the CDR3 DNA reads TGTGCCAGCAGTTCATTTAGCGGGAGAGGAGAGCAGTTCTTC. It translates to CASSSFSGRGEQFF.

This chain uses TRBV2 with TRBJ1-2; 9 bases are a match to TRBD1. Per the germline V gene, CDR1 is SNHLY and CDR2 is FYNNEI. This CDR3 region has 17 residues. V was pared by 1 base and J by 7 bases, with 13 bases of the junction left unmatched. The CDR3 nucleotides read TGTGCCAGCAGTGAAGGGACAGGGGAAGTATCTCCAGGTGGCTACACCTTC. Its protein product is CASSEGTGEVSPGGYTF.

The rearrangement joins TRBV9 to TRBJ1-2, with TRBD1 as a possible D gene (6 bases). Looked up from germline, CDR1 is SGDLS and CDR2 is YYNGEE. V was cut by 0 bases and J by 2 bases, with 11 bases left in between. The CDR3 is 15 residues long. The CDR3 coding sequence is TGTGCCAGCAGCGTAGAGGGGGGGAAAAACTATGGCTACACCTTC. Translating gives CASSVEGGKNYGYTF.

In nucleotides, the CDR3 is TGTGCCAGCAGCTTACGAGGGGGACTAGCGGGAGGGCAAGAGACCCAGTACTTC. The encoded protein is CASSLRGGLAGGQETQYF. V usage is TRBV7-2 and J usage is TRBJ2-5; TRBD2 agrees at 16 bases. The ends lost 2 bases at V and 2 bases at J; junction bases unmatched: 5. Germline CDR1 reads SGHTA; CDR2 reads FQGNSA. The length of the CDR3 is 18 residues.

Only a few counts were recorded for this clone. This rearrangement joins TRBV5-1 to TRBJ1-2; TRBD1 aligns across 9 bases. Looked up from germline, CDR1 is SGHRS and CDR2 is YFSETQ. The CDR3 spans 15 residues. V trimming: 4 bases; J trimming: 7 bases; junction bases outside the gene matches: 11. The CDR3 DNA is TGCGCCAGCAGCCGGGAGGGACAGGGAATCGCTGGCTACACCTTC. Its protein is CASSREGQGIAGYTF.

This chain connects TRBV14 to TRBJ2-1; 10 positions match TRBD2. Germline CDR1 reads SGHDN; CDR2 reads FVKESK. The CDR3 extends over 16 amino acids. Trimming at V came to 2 bases and at J to 8 bases, leaving 9 bases not matched to a gene. CDR3 DNA sequence: TGTGCCAGCAGCCAACAAAGCGGGGGGGCCTTGGATGAGCAGTTCTTC. Its translation: CASSQQSGGALDEQFF.